Here is one TCR beta chain with its context. Trimming cost V 5 bases and J 5 bases, with 10 bases left between them. CDR3 length equals 12 residues. The V gene's germline CDR1 is SGHVS and CDR2 FQNEAQ. Per the study methods: For nucleated cells, counts were estimated from reference gene primer amplification. Measured with immunoSEQ multiplex PCR; TCRdb has only the in-frame clones, and not every one. V, J and clone size were drawn from that table, and D and trimming were deduced from the DNA. The repertoire holds hundreds of thousands of clones, with 90% as singletons. This sample was taken from a study of blood T cell repertoires in COVID-19. As for the study in general: From T cells, B-cell-depleted T cells, or PBMCs came the material, which was cDNA or gDNA.

Seattle enrolled patients during active infection and tracked them longitudinally. The sequenced sample consisted of peripheral blood. The chain is built from TRBV7-8 and TRBJ2-7, with D uncertain. The sequence was obtained from a woman in her 40s with COVID-19, enrolled during active disease. CDR3 loop: CASSPVPHEQYF. The CDR3 coding sequence is TGTGCCAGCAGCCCAGTCCCCCACGAGCAGTACTTC.